This entry lists 10 T cell receptor beta chains sequenced from one sample in a study of T cells after posttransplantation cyclophosphamide. The naive gate required viable CD3+CD4+ or CD3+CD8+ cells with CCR7+CD45RA+CD45RO-CD95-CD27+CD28+ phenotype. Measured with immunoSEQ multiplex PCR; TCRdb has only the in-frame clones, and not every one. The data contain about 32,000 clones, 75% to 95% of them singletons. The sequencing input was naive CD4+ T cells sorted from PBMCs. The origin of the receptors is a woman aged 55-70 years in good health, CMV-negative, and a related stem cell transplant donor.

The chain carries TRBV19 and TRBJ1-1, with D uncertain. The CDR3 sequence is 14 residues long. Germline lookup yields CDR1 LNHDA and CDR2 SQIVND (reference sequence). Deletions cut 3 bases from V and 1 base from J, with 9 bases between. DNA for the CDR3: TGTGCCAGTAGTATCGACAAACCGAACACTGAAGCTTTCTTT. As protein: CASSIDKPNTEAFF.

J is TRBJ2-7 and V is TRBV29-1; weak D call: TRBD1 (5 bases). The V gene's germline CDR1 is SQVTM and CDR2 ANQGSEA. V lost 4 bases and J lost 0, with 10 bases in between. This CDR3 spans 13 amino acids. The CDR3 region is CSVGSGLSYEQYF. CDR3 sequence (DNA): TGCAGCGTTGGGTCAGGGCTCTCCTACGAGCAGTACTTC.

This chain uses TRBV11-3 with TRBJ1-3, with D perhaps TRBD1 (5 bases). There are 14 residues in the CDR3. Trimming removed 4 bases from V and 4 bases from J, with 11 bases in between. CDR1 is SGHNT and CDR2 is YENEEA in the germline V gene. The CDR3 is CASSSGGAGNTIYF. Here the CDR3 DNA reads TGTGCCAGCAGCTCCGGGGGAGCGGGAAACACCATATATTTT.

This chain joins TRBV6-5 and TRBJ2-1; TRBD1 agrees at 8 bases. This CDR3 is 14 amino acids long. Unmatched junction bases numbered 6, after V lost 5 bases and J lost 6 bases. Germline CDR1 reads MNHEY; CDR2 reads SVGAGI. This CDR3 reads CASSRRGLINEQFF. CDR3 in DNA: TGTGCCAGCAGTCGCAGGGGGCTTATCAATGAGCAGTTCTTC.

This chain's CDR3 is CASSFKGVETQYF. CDR3 coding DNA: TGTGCCAGCAGCTTCAAAGGGGTTGAGACCCAGTACTTC. The J gene is TRBJ2-5, the V gene TRBV7-8, with a tentative D call TRBD1 (5 bases). V gave up 3 bases and J gave up 5 bases, with 10 bases separating them. The CDR3 covers 13 residues. CDR1 is SGHVS, CDR2 FQNEAQ, per germline.

J is TRBJ1-2 and V is TRBV6-5, with TRBD1 matching 8 bases. Trimming cost V 6 bases and J 4 bases; bases outside gene matches: 7. This CDR3 spans 14 amino acids. The V gene's germline CDR1 is MNHEY and CDR2 SVGAGI. The CDR3: CASRKPGQVYGYTF. The CDR3 DNA reads as TGTGCCAGCAGGAAACCGGGACAGGTCTATGGCTACACCTTC.

This chain joins TRBV6-5 and TRBJ2-7; 8 nucleotides match TRBD1. The CDR3 sequence is 16 residues long. The trim removed 0 bases at V and 6 bases at J, leaving 10 bases unmatched. Germline V gives CDR1 MNHEY, CDR2 SVGAGI. The CDR3 loop reads CASSYSQRTGTLEQYF. In DNA form, the CDR3 reads TGTGCCAGCAGTTACTCCCAGCGGACAGGGACGCTCGAGCAGTACTTC.

The genes are TRBV18 and TRBJ2-5; 8 bases are a match to TRBD1. The V gene end was trimmed by 6 bases and the J gene end by 4 bases; junction bases not matched to a gene: 1. From germline, CDR1 is KGHSH and CDR2 LQKENI. This CDR3 is 12 amino acids long. CDR3 sequence (DNA): TGTGCCAGCTCGGACAGGGCAGAGACCCAGTACTTC. Its translation: CASSDRAETQYF.

V is TRBV7-2 and J is TRBJ1-2; 8 nucleotides line up with TRBD1. The CDR3 runs to 13 residues. The germline gives CDR1 SGHTA, CDR2 FQGNSA. V was clipped by 5 bases and J by 4 bases; unmatched bases: 3. The CDR3 is CASSPGTGYGYTF. Here the CDR3 DNA reads TGTGCCAGCAGCCCAGGGACAGGCTATGGCTACACCTTC.

This clone was seen once. The rearrangement uses TRBV2 and TRBJ2-1; 9 nucleotides agree with TRBD2. The CDR3 is made up of 15 amino acids. CDR1 and CDR2 from the germline V gene are SNHLY and FYNNEI. Trimming cost V 4 bases and J 2 bases; bases outside gene matches: 3. The CDR3 region has the DNA TGTGCCAGCAGTGTAGTAGCGGGGGCCTACAATGAGCAGTTCTTC. Its protein is CASSVVAGAYNEQFF.